The text below deals with one T cell receptor beta chain. Trimming pared 8 bases from V and 8 bases from J, leaving 12 bases between. CDR3 length: 11 residues. Germline CDR1 is SNHLY and CDR2 is FYNNEI. The data are from a study of blood T cell repertoires in COVID-19. For the study at large: The study drew acute and convalescent COVID-19 samples from the United States, Italy and Spain.

Authors' data handling: Reference gene primer amplification gave estimated nucleated cell counts. Some clones are missing from TCRdb's copy, which holds only in-frame ones; the method was immunoSEQ multiplex PCR. Clone size and the V and J calls come from that table; the DNA yielded D and trimming. The sample has 150,000 to 200,000 clones; approximately 86% are singletons. Enrollees, about 18 to 89 years old, lived in approximately 25 US areas. Participant reports of clinical history set cohort assignment. This receptor was obtained from a woman in her sixties or seventies with acute COVID-19. The chain uses TRBV2 and TRBJ1-2; D is perhaps TRBD1 (6 bases). The sequenced material came from PBMCs or T cells enriched from blood (not recorded which). CDR3 region: CASWGGGGYTF. The CDR3 region has the DNA TGTGCCAGCTGGGGGGGCGGGGGCTACACCTTC.